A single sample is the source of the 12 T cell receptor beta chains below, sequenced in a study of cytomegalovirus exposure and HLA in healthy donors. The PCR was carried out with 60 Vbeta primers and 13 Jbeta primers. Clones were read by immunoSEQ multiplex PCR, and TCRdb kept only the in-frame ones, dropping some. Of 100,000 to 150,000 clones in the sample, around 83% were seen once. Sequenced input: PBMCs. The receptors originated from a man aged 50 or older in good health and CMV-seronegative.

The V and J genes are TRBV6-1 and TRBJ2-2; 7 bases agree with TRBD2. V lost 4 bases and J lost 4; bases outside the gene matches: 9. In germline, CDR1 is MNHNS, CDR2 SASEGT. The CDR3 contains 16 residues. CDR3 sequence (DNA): TGTGCCAGCAGTGTACTTGGGGGGGTGGGCACCGGGGAGCTGTTTTTT. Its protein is CASSVLGGVGTGELFF.

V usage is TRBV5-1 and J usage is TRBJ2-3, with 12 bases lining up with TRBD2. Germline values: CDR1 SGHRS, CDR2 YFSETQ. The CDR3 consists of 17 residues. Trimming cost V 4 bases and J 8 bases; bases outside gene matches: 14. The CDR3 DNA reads TGCGCCAGCAGCGGGAGGCTAGCGGGGGGGCCGGGGCGTACGCAGTATTTT. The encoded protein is CASSGRLAGGPGRTQYF.

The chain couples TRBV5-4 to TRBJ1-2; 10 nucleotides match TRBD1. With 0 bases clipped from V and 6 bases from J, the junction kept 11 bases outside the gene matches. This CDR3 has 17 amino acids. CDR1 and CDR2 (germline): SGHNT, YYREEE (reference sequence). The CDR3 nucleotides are TGTGCCAGCAGCTTGGATTTAGGGGGACAGGGGTGGCATGGCTACACCTTC. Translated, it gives CASSLDLGGQGWHGYTF. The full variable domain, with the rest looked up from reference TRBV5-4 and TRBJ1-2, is ETGVTQSPTHLIKTRGQQVTLRCSSQSGHNTVSWYQQALGQGPQFIFQYYREEENGRGNFPPRFSGLQFPNYSSELNVNALELDDSALYLCASSLDLGGQGWHGYTFGSGTRLTVV.

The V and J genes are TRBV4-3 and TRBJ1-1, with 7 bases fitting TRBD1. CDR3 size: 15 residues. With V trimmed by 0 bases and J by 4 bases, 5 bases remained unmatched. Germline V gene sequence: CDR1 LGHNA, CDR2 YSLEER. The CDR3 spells CASSQDGAGGTEAFF. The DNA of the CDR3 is TGCGCCAGCAGCCAAGATGGGGCAGGGGGCACTGAAGCTTTCTTT.

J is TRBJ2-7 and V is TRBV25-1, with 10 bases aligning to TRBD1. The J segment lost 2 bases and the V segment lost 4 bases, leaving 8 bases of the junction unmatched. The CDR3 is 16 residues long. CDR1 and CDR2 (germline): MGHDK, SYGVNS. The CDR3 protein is CASSATGTGDPYEQYF. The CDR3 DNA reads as TGTGCCAGCAGTGCCACCGGGACAGGGGACCCCTACGAGCAGTACTTC.

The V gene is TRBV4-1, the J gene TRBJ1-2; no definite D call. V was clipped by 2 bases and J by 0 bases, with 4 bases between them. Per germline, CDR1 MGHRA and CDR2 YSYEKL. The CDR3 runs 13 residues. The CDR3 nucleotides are TGCGCCAGCAGCCAACTTGCTAACTATGGCTACACCTTC. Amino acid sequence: CASSQLANYGYTF.

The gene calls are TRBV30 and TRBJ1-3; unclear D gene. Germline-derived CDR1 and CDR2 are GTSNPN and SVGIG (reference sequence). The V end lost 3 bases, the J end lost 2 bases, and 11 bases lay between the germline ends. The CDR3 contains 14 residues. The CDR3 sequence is CAWSKQVPGNTIYF. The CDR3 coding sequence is TGTGCCTGGAGCAAGCAGGTTCCTGGAAACACCATATATTTT.

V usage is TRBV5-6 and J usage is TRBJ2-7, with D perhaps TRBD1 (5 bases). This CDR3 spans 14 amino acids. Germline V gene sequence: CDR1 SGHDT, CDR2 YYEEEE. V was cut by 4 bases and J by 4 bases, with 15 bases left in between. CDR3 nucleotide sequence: TGTGCCAGCAGCATTCAGGGAAGAACTTACGAGCAGTACTTC. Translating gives CASSIQGRTYEQYF.

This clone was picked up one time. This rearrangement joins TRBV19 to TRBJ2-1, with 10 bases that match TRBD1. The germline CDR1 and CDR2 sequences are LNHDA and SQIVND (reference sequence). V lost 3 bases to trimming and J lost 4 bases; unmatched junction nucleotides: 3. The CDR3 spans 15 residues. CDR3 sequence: CASSMRQGAYNEQFF. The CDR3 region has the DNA TGTGCCAGTAGTATGAGACAGGGGGCTTACAATGAGCAGTTCTTC. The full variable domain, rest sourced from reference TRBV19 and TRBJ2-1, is DGGITQSPKYLFRKEGQNVTLSCEQNLNHDAMYWYRQDPGQGLRLIYYSQIVNDFQKGDIAEGYSVSREKKESFPLTVTSAQKNPTAFYLCASSMRQGAYNEQFFGPGTRLTVL.

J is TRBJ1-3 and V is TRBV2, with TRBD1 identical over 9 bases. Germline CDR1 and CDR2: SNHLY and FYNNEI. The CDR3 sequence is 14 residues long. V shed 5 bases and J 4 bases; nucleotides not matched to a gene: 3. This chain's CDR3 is CASSLQGAGNTIYF. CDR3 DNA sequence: TGTGCCAGCAGTCTACAGGGGGCAGGAAACACCATATATTTT. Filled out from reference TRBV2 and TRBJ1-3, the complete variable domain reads EPEVTQTPSHQVTQMGQEVILRCVPISNHLYFYWYRQILGQKVEFLVSFYNNEISEKSEIFDDQFSVERPDGSNFTLKIRSTKLEDSAMYFCASSLQGAGNTIYFGEGSWLTVV.

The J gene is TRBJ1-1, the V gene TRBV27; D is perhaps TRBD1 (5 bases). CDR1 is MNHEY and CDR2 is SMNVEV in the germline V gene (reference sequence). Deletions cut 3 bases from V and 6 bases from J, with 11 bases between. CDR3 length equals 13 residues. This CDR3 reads CASSFGGQAEAFF. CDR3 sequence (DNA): TGTGCCAGCAGTTTCGGGGGTCAGGCTGAAGCTTTCTTT.

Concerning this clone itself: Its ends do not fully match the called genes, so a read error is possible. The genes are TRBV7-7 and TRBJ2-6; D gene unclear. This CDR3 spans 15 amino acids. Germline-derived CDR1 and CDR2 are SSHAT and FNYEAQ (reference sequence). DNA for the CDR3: TGTGCTAGCAGCTTAGATAGCTCTGGGGCCAACGTCCTGACTTTC. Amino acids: CASSLDSSGANVLTF.